This T cell receptor (beta chain) was sequenced in a study of identifying expanded T cells in peripheral blood. Whole-study results and caveats: Two-week clone count variance significantly increased as total template count grew. About 1.2 clones differed between technical replicates, versus approximately 17 and 20 over time.

Per germline, CDR1 SGHAT and CDR2 FQNNGV. The CDR3 is 14 amino acids. V gave up 3 bases and J gave up 1 base, with 9 bases separating them. About this clone: Its specificity is unknown.

Some clones are missing from TCRdb's copy, which holds only in-frame ones; the method was immunoSEQ multiplex PCR. Here the sample spans approximately 79,000 clones, almost 90% being singletons. The rearrangement links TRBV11-2 to TRBJ1-1; D perhaps matches TRBD1 (5 bases). The material sequenced was blood. This TCR came from a person aged 18 to 75 in good health. The CDR3 here is CASSFRGWNTEAFF. The DNA for the CDR3 is TGTGCCAGCAGCTTCCGGGGCTGGAACACTGAAGCTTTCTTT.